This T cell receptor beta chain comes out of a study of T-cell memory formation after mild COVID-19. Libraries for TCRalpha and TCRbeta carried sample barcodes and unique molecular identifiers via 5'RACE. TCRdb called the 5' RACE reads again in MiXCR, with one record for every CDR3 protein. Of roughly 400,000 distinct CDR3 sequences listed, approximately 24% are singletons. About this clonotype itself: Its cognate antigen is unknown.

The germline gives CDR1 SEHNR, CDR2 FQNEAQ (reference sequence). This CDR3 contains 15 residues. J was trimmed by 2 bases and V by 5 bases; bases with no gene match: 6. Overall study findings and caveats: There was a balanced CD4/CD8 profile in clones contracting day 15 to 85, and later expanders leaned CD4+. The study detected some responding clones in pre-infection memory, suggesting cross-reactive memory joined.

The sequencing input was PBMCs or a T cell subset sorted from them (not recorded which). This chain links TRBV7-9 with TRBJ2-5, with 9 bases identical to TRBD2. The source of this sequence is an adult woman who had mild COVID-19 (a few samples of this study predate the infection). Cell type and time point are not known. CDR3 in DNA: TGTGCCAGCAGCATAAGAAGCGGGAGGCAAGAGACCCAGTACTTC. This gives the protein CASSIRSGRQETQYF.